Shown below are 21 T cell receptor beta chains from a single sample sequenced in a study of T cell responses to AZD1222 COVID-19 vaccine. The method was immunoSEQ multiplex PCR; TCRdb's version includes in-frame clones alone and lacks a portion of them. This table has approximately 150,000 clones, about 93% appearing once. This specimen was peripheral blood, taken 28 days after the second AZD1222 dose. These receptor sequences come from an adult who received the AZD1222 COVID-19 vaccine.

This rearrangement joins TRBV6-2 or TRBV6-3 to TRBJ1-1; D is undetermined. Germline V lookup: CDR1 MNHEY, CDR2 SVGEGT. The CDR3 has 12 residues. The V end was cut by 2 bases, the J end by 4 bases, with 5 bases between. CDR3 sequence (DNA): TGTGCCAGCAGTTACCCCAGCACTGAAGCTTTCTTT. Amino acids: CASSYPSTEAFF.

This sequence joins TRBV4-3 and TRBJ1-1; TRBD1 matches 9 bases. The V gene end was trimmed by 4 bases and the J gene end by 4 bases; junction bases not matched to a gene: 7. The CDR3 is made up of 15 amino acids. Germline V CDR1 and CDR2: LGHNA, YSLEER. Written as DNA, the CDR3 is TGCGCCAGCAGCCTCGCGGGGACAGGGACCACTGAAGCTTTCTTT. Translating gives CASSLAGTGTTEAFF.

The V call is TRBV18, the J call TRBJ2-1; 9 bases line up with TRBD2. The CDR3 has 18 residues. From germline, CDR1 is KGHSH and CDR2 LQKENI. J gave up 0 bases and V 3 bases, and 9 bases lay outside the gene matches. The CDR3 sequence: CASSPSLSGGSSYNEQFF. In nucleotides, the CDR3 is TGTGCCAGCTCACCCAGCTTGAGCGGGGGGAGCTCCTACAATGAGCAGTTCTTC.

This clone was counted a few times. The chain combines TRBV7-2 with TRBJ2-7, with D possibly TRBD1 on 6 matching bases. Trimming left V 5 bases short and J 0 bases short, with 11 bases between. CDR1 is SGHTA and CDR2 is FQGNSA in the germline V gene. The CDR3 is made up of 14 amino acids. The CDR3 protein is CASSGDRNSYEQYF. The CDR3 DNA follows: TGTGCCAGCAGCGGAGACAGGAACTCCTACGAGCAGTACTTC.

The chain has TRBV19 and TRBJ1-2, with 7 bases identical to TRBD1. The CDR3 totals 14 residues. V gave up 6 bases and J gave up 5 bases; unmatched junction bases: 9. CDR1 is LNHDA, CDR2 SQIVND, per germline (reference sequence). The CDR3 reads CASRTGQTTYGYTF. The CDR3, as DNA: TGTGCCAGTAGGACGGGACAGACTACTTATGGCTACACCTTC.

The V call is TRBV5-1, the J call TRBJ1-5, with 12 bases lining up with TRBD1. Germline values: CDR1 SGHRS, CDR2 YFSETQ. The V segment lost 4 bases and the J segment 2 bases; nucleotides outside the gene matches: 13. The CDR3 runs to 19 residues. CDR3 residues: CASSPGTGGSLEGNQPQHF. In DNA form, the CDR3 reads TGCGCCAGCAGCCCCGGGACAGGGGGCTCGTTGGAAGGCAATCAGCCCCAGCATTTT.

CDR3 sequence (DNA): TGCGCCAGCAGCCAAGACGGGGCGGGACCGACTAATGGCTACACCTTC. Translation: CASSQDGAGPTNGYTF. V usage is TRBV4-3 and J usage is TRBJ1-2, with D possibly being TRBD1 (5 bases). The CDR3 is 16 amino acids. V was trimmed by 0 bases and J by 6 bases, leaving 17 bases between them. Germline V CDR1 and CDR2: LGHNA, YSLEER.

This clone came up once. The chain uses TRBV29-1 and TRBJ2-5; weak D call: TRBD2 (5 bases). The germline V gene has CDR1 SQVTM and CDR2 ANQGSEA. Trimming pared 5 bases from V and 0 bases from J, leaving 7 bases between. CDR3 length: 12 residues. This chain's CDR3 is CSVPDYQETQYF. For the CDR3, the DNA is TGCAGCGTTCCGGACTACCAAGAGACCCAGTACTTC.

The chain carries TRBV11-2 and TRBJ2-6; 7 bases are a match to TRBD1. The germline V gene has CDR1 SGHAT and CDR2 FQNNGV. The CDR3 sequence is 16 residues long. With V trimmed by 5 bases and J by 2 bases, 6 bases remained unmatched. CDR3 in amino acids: CASSTSDRAGANVLTF. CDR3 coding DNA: TGTGCCAGCAGCACCTCCGACAGGGCTGGGGCCAACGTCCTGACTTTC.

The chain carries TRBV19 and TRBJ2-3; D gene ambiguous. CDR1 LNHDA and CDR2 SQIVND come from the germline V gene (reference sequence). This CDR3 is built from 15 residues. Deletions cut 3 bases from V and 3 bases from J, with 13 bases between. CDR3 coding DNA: TGTGCCAGTAGTATTTTTCCTAGTTCGACAGATACGCAGTATTTT. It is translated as CASSIFPSSTDTQYF. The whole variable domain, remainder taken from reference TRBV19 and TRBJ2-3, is DGGITQSPKYLFRKEGQNVTLSCEQNLNHDAMYWYRQDPGQGLRLIYYSQIVNDFQKGDIAEGYSVSREKKESFPLTVTSAQKNPTAFYLCASSIFPSSTDTQYFGPGTRLTVL.

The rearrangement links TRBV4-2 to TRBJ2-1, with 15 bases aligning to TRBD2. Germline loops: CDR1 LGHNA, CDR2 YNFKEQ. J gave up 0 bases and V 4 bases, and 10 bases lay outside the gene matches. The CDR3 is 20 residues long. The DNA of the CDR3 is TGTGCCAGCAGCCGCCGGACTAGCGGGGGGGCATCAAGCTCCTACAATGAGCAGTTCTTC. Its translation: CASSRRTSGGASSSYNEQFF.

The CDR3 region has the DNA TGTGCCAGCAAGAGCGGGACAGGGGGATACGAGCAGTACTTC. The encoded protein is CASKSGTGGYEQYF. The rearrangement joins TRBV2 to TRBJ2-7; the match to TRBD1 covers 11 bases. The germline gives CDR1 SNHLY, CDR2 FYNNEI. With V trimmed by 7 bases and J by 4 bases, 6 bases remained unmatched. The CDR3 is made up of 14 amino acids.

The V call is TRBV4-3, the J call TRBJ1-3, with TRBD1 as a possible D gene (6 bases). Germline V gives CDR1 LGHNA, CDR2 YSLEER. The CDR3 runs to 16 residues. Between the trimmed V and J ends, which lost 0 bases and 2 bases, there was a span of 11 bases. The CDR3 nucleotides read TGCGCCAGCAGCCAAGATGAACAGGGCGCTGGAAACACCATATATTTT. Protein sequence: CASSQDEQGAGNTIYF.

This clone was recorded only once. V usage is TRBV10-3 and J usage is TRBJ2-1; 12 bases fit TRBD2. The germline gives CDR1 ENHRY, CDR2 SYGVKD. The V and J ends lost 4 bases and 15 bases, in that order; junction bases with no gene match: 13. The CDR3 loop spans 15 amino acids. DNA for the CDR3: TGTGCCATCAGTGCCGGCCTAGCGGGGGGGCCTAATCGGTTCTTC. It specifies CAISAGLAGGPNRFF.

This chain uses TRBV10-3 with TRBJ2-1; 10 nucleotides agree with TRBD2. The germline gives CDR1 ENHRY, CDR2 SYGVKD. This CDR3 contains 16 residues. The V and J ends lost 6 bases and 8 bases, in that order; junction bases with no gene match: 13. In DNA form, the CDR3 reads TGTGCCATCAGGGGCACCTCAGCGGGGGGGCTGGATGAGCAGTTCTTC. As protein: CAIRGTSAGGLDEQFF.

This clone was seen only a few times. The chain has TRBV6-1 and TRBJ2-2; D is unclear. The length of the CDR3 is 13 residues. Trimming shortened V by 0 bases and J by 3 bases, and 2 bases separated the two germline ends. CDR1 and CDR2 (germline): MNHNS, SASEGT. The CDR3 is CASSEADTGELFF. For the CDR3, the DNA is TGTGCCAGCAGTGAAGCGGACACCGGGGAGCTGTTTTTT.

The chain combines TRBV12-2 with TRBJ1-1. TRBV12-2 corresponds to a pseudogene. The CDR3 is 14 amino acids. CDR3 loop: CASRPIRLHTEAFF. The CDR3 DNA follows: TGTGCAAGTCGCCCGATCCGACTCCACACTGAAGCTTTCTTT.

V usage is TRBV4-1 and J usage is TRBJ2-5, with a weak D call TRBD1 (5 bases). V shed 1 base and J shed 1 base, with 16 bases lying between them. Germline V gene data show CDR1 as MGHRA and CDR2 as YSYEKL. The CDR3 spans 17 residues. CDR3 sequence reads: CASSQGPAGNLQETQYF. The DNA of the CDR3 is TGCGCCAGCAGCCAAGGCCCAGCAGGGAACCTCCAAGAGACCCAGTACTTC.

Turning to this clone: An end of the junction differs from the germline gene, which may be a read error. CDR3 in amino acids: CASSRQAQGTQYF. CDR3 sequence (DNA): TGTGCCAGCAGTAGACAGGCCCAAGGGACCCAGTACTTC. The chain combines TRBV12-3 or TRBV12-4 with TRBJ2-5; maybe TRBD1 (6 bases). The CDR3 consists of 13 residues.

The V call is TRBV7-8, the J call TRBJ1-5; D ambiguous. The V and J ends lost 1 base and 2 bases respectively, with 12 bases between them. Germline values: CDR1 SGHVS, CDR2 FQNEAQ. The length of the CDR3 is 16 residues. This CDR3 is CASSLDSGRGNQPQHF. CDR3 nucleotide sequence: TGTGCCAGCAGCTTAGATTCCGGGAGGGGCAATCAGCCCCAGCATTTT.

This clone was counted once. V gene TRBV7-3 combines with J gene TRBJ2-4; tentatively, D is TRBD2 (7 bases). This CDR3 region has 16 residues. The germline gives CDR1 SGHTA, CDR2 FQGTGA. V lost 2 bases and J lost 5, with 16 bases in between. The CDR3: CASSLGPAGAENIQYF. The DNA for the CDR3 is TGTGCCAGCAGCTTAGGTCCCGCGGGGGCTGAAAACATTCAGTACTTC.